The 19 T cell receptor beta chains below all came from one sample that was sequenced in a study of regulatory T cells in long-lasting Graves disease (dated by TCRdb to the early 2020s). Library generation was performed with multiplex PCR. TCRdb records Illumina HiSeq 4000 as the sequencer. iRepertoire HTBI primers and Arm-PCR amplification of CDR3 regions were used to construct TCR beta libraries. TCRdb trimmed the raw reads at Q25, called clones with MiXCR and kept productive beta chains. Every CDR3 protein is listed once, alongside the most common genes and DNA of its rows. This sample gives some 330,000 distinct CDR3 sequences in total; about 11% of them show up just once. Of the sample, around 18% is held by the ten largest clones. The sample's time point label is to be understood as: newly diagnosed GD, antithyroid drugs for less than 3 months. For both TCR sequencing and RNA sequencing, RNA was extracted from PBMCs in TRIzol.

These data also formed part of another study, on T cells in Graves' hyperthyroidism and ophthalmopathy.

Sequenced material: peripheral blood mononuclear cells (PBMCs), taken at new diagnosis, from a patient treated with antithyroid drugs. The receptor source for this set is a woman aged 18 to 35 with Graves disease. Donor details come from another sample of the same person, matched by shared clones.

This clonotype has a count of ten or more. V gene TRBV24-1 combines with J gene TRBJ2-5; a possible D gene is TRBD1 (6 bases). CDR1 and CDR2 from the germline V gene are KGHDR and SFDVKD. Trimming cost V 3 bases and J 3 bases, with 7 bases left between them. The CDR3 loop spans 13 amino acids. As DNA, the CDR3 is TGTGCCACCAGTGATGACAGGAAAGAGACCCAGTACTTC. Translation gives CATSDDRKETQYF.

Notes on this clonotype: This may be a read error: a much more frequent sequence differs by one nucleotide. This chain uses TRBV6-9 with TRBJ1-1, with TRBD1 matching 12 bases. The V gene end was trimmed by 4 bases and the J gene end by 2 bases; junction bases not matched to a gene: 5. This CDR3 has 16 amino acids. Germline V gene data show CDR1 as MNHGY and CDR2 as SVAAGI. CDR3 region: CASSSGGQGANTEAFF. The CDR3 region has the DNA TGTGCCAGCAGTTCCGGGGGACAGGGGGCCAACACTGAAGCTTTCTTT.

This clonotype was detected only a few times. This chain joins TRBV28 and TRBJ2-5; D not certain. This CDR3 is 14 amino acids long. Germline CDR1 MDHEN, CDR2 SYDVKM. Trimming removed 3 bases from V and 5 bases from J, with 13 bases in between. The CDR3 reads CASSFKGRRETQYF. Written as DNA, the CDR3 is TGTGCCAGCAGTTTTAAAGGGCGCCGGGAGACCCAGTACTTC.

The chain uses TRBV6-1 and TRBJ1-1; 11 bases match TRBD1. The V gene end was trimmed by 8 bases and the J gene end by 1 base; junction bases not matched to a gene: 3. The length of the CDR3 is 14 residues. CDR1 and CDR2 (germline): MNHNS, SASEGT. In DNA, the CDR3 is TGTGCCAGCGCGGGACAGGGGGGGAACACTGAAGCTTTCTTT. Amino acids: CASAGQGGNTEAFF.

Many counts were recorded for this clonotype. The rearrangement links TRBV9 to TRBJ1-1, with 8 positions matching TRBD1. With V trimmed by 4 bases and J by 5 bases, 10 bases remained unmatched. CDR1 SGDLS and CDR2 YYNGEE come from the germline V gene. The CDR3 consists of 15 residues. CDR3 residues: CASSLRTGPPTEAFF. The CDR3 nucleotides read TGTGCCAGCAGCCTCCGGACAGGGCCGCCTACTGAAGCTTTCTTT.

This clonotype has more than one count but fewer than ten. The rearrangement joins TRBV6-2 or TRBV6-3 to TRBJ2-7; 9 nucleotides line up with TRBD1. In germline, CDR1 is MNHEY, CDR2 SVGEGT. The length of the CDR3 is 14 residues. The ends lost 2 bases at V and 3 bases at J; junction bases unmatched: 2. CDR3 protein: CASSYQGQGYEQYF. The CDR3 region has the DNA TGTGCCAGCAGTTACCAGGGACAGGGCTACGAGCAGTACTTC.

This clonotype was seen ten or more times. The V gene is TRBV5-5, the J gene TRBJ2-7; TRBD2 matches 9 bases. Germline assignment: CDR1 SGHKS and CDR2 YYEKEE (reference sequence). This CDR3 comprises 15 residues. Losses at the gene ends were 5 bases for V and 1 base for J; bases not matched to a gene: 7. DNA for the CDR3: TGTGCCAGCAGGGGGGGCCTAGCGGGATCCTACGAGCAGTACTTC. This translates into CASRGGLAGSYEQYF.

This clonotype has ten or more counts. This rearrangement joins TRBV18 to TRBJ2-1, with D perhaps assigned TRBD1 or TRBD2 (6 bases each). The germline V gene encodes CDR1 KGHSH and CDR2 LQKENI. The CDR3 sequence is 15 residues long. V lost 3 bases to trimming and J lost 7 bases, with 16 bases between them. CDR3 sequence: CASSPGVTGRNEQFF. DNA for the CDR3: TGTGCCAGCTCACCGGGGGTTACAGGGAGGAATGAGCAGTTCTTC. The entire variable domain, with the rest obtained from reference TRBV18 and TRBJ2-1, is as follows: NAGVMQNPRHLVRRRGQEARLRCSPMKGHSHVYWYRQLPEEGLKFMVYLQKENIIDESGMPKERFSAEFPKEGPSILRIQQVVRGDSAAYFCASSPGVTGRNEQFFGPGTRLTVL.

This clonotype occurred many times. The V gene is TRBV11-2, the J gene TRBJ2-7, with a weak D call TRBD1 (5 bases). The CDR3 spans 13 residues. Germline V CDR1 and CDR2: SGHAT, FQNNGV. The V gene lost 0 bases and the J gene lost 6 bases, with 9 bases spanning the gap. The CDR3 coding sequence is TGTGCCAGCAGCTTAGATCGCAGGGTCGAGCAGTACTTC. It translates to CASSLDRRVEQYF.

This clonotype appeared many times. This sequence joins TRBV10-3 and TRBJ1-1; D gene unclear. The CDR3 has 12 residues. Germline CDR1 is ENHRY and CDR2 is SYGVKD. With 3 bases removed from V and 0 bases from J, the gap between germline ends came to 2 bases. CDR3 bases: TGTGCCATCAGTGACGTGAACACTGAAGCTTTCTTT. This sequence encodes CAISDVNTEAFF.

This clonotype showed up just a few times. V is TRBV20-1 and J is TRBJ2-5; D may be TRBD2 (6 bases). Trimming shortened V by 4 bases and J by 0 bases, and 12 bases separated the two germline ends. From germline, CDR1 is DFQATT and CDR2 SNEGSKA (reference sequence). The CDR3 extends over 14 amino acids. The CDR3: CSAKPGAYQETQYF. The CDR3 coding sequence is TGCAGTGCTAAGCCGGGAGCGTACCAAGAGACCCAGTACTTC.

This clonotype was recorded at least ten times. Written as DNA, the CDR3 is TGTGCCAGCAGCGGACAGGGCGTTGAAGGCTACACCTTC. It specifies CASSGQGVEGYTF. The chain has TRBV13 and TRBJ1-2; 8 bases match TRBD1. Trimming removed 5 bases from V and 8 bases from J; junction bases left unmatched: 7. This CDR3 contains 13 residues. Germline V lookup: CDR1 PRHDT, CDR2 FYEKMQ (reference sequence).

This clonotype was detected ten times or more. The rearrangement links TRBV12-3 or TRBV12-4 to TRBJ1-6; D gene ambiguous. Trimming took 5 bases from V and 2 from J, leaving 10 bases between them. This CDR3 has 15 residues. CDR3 DNA sequence: TGTGCCAGCAGTCTCGAGGGTACCTATAATTCACCCCTCCACTTT. Protein product: CASSLEGTYNSPLHF.

The chain employs TRBV5-1 and TRBJ2-2; D possibly uses TRBD1 or TRBD2 (5 bases each). The V gene lost 4 bases and the J gene lost 0 bases, with 10 bases spanning the gap. The CDR3 sequence is 15 residues long. Germline V CDR1 and CDR2: SGHRS, YFSETQ. CDR3 amino acids: CASSKGPTNTGELFF. In nucleotides, the CDR3 is TGCGCCAGCAGCAAGGGACCGACGAACACCGGGGAGCTGTTTTTT.

The chain couples TRBV7-3 to TRBJ2-2; perhaps D is TRBD1 or TRBD2 (6 bases each). Germline CDR1 SGHTA, CDR2 FQGTGA. This CDR3 comprises 15 residues. Trimming cost V 5 bases and J 2 bases, with 12 bases left between them. Written as DNA, the CDR3 is TGTGCCAGCAGCCAGGCCGGGGGCAACACCGGGGAGCTGTTTTTT. Translation gives CASSQAGGNTGELFF.

The rearrangement uses TRBV7-8 and TRBJ2-5, with TRBD1 matching over 8 bases. With 5 bases clipped from V and 6 bases from J, the junction kept 8 bases outside the gene matches. This CDR3 region has 14 residues. Per germline, CDR1 SGHVS and CDR2 FQNEAQ. This CDR3 is CASSHRGFQKTQYF. Here the CDR3 DNA reads TGTGCCAGCAGCCACAGGGGGTTTCAAAAGACCCAGTACTTC.

In its sample, this clonotype was seen many times. The gene calls are TRBV9 and TRBJ2-7; 8 nucleotides line up with TRBD2. V shed 3 bases and J 6 bases; nucleotides not matched to a gene: 17. Germline V CDR1 and CDR2: SGDLS, YYNGEE. There are 17 residues in the CDR3. The CDR3 region has the DNA TGTGCCAGCAGCGGAGGGTGGACGGGAGCGGGAGTGAGCGAGCAGTACTTC. It encodes CASSGGWTGAGVSEQYF.

Concerning this clonotype itself: Since a much larger clone is just one base distant, this may be a read error. Likely a read error: the CDR3 ends without its conserved phenylalanine or tryptophan. The chain carries TRBV2 and TRBJ2-5; TRBD1 agrees at 7 bases. CDR1 and CDR2 from the germline V gene are SNHLY and FYNNEI. With 5 bases clipped from V and 0 bases from J, the junction kept 3 bases outside the gene matches. The CDR3 spans 14 residues. The CDR3 spells CASSRQGYQETQYL. DNA for the CDR3: TGTGCCAGCAGTCGACAGGGATACCAAGAGACCCAGTACCTC.

Ten or more counts support this clonotype. The rearrangement links TRBV12-3 or TRBV12-4 to TRBJ2-3; 7 bases are shared with TRBD1. V lost 1 base, J lost 7 bases, and 8 bases stayed unmatched. The CDR3 totals 15 residues. The CDR3 nucleotides read TGTGCCAGCAGTTTAGAGGGGGCAAAACTACATACGCAGTATTTT. Translation gives CASSLEGAKLHTQYF.